A selection of T cell receptor beta chains follows, all from one sample in a study of technical replicates of blood from several donors. Only in-frame clones appear in the TCRdb table, and some are missing; sequencing was by immunoSEQ multiplex PCR. The sample holds about 97,000 clones, roughly 94% seen once. Sequenced sample: T cells isolated from PBMCs. The receptors here all came from a human donor in good health. The CDR3 runs from the conserved cysteine through the conserved F or W. D genes are given only for firm matches. Some rows mark clone size as missing; the rest say once, few, many or name a class of expanded clone.

d_gene: TRBD1
j_gene: TRBJ2-1
len: 18
v_gene: TRBV28
abundance: -
CDR3aa: CASSTTGAPPSKYNEQFF
CDR3nt: TGTGCCAGCAGTACGACAGGGGCCCCCCCGTCGAAATACAATGAGCAGTTCTTC

d_gene: -
j_gene: TRBJ1-1
len: 13
v_gene: TRBV7-6
abundance: -
CDR3aa: CASSPGGLGEAFF
CDR3nt: TGTGCCAGCAGCCCCGGGGGGTTAGGTGAAGCTTTCTTT

d_gene: -
j_gene: TRBJ1-2
len: 13
v_gene: TRBV4-3
abundance: -
CDR3aa: CASSSDLFYGYTF
CDR3nt: TGCGCCAGCAGCTCGGACTTGTTCTATGGCTACACCTTC

d_gene: -
j_gene: TRBJ2-1
len: 14
v_gene: TRBV29-1
abundance: -
CDR3aa: CSDNQGFVGNEQFF
CDR3nt: TGCAGCGATAATCAGGGATTTGTGGGCAATGAGCAGTTCTTC

d_gene: -
j_gene: TRBJ1-5
len: 14
v_gene: TRBV25-1
abundance: -
CDR3aa: CASSGNREIQPQHF
CDR3nt: TGTGCCAGCAGTGGCAACAGGGAAATCCAGCCCCAGCATTTT

d_gene: -
j_gene: TRBJ2-1
len: 14
v_gene: TRBV15
abundance: -
CDR3aa: CATSRDPGGVEQFF
CDR3nt: TGTGCCACCAGCAGAGATCCCGGCGGAGTAGAGCAGTTCTTC

d_gene: TRBD2
j_gene: TRBJ2-7
len: 15
v_gene: TRBV9
abundance: -
CDR3aa: CASSVGAGGTVEQYF
CDR3nt: TGTGCCAGCAGCGTAGGCGCGGGAGGGACCGTCGAGCAGTACTTC

d_gene: TRBD1
j_gene: TRBJ2-5
len: 14
v_gene: TRBV18
abundance: -
CDR3aa: CASSPNRGEETQYF
CDR3nt: TGTGCCAGCTCACCAAACAGGGGGGAAGAGACCCAGTACTTC

d_gene: TRBD1
j_gene: TRBJ2-7
len: 13
v_gene: TRBV28
abundance: -
CDR3aa: CASSSQGNYEQYF
CDR3nt: TGTGCCAGCAGTTCACAGGGGAATTACGAGCAGTACTTC

d_gene: -
j_gene: TRBJ1-1
len: 15
v_gene: TRBV6-5
abundance: once
CDR3aa: CASSYSARSNTEAFF
CDR3nt: TGTGCCAGCAGTTACTCGGCCCGATCGAACACTGAAGCTTTCTTT

d_gene: TRBD2
j_gene: TRBJ2-7
len: 16
v_gene: TRBV11-3
abundance: -
CDR3aa: CASNPGTSGSPYEQYF
CDR3nt: TGTGCCAGCAACCCGGGGACTAGCGGGAGTCCCTACGAGCAGTACTTC

d_gene: -
j_gene: TRBJ2-7
len: 15
v_gene: TRBV6-4
abundance: -
CDR3aa: CASSEYGASSYEQYF
CDR3nt: TGTGCCAGCAGTGAATATGGGGCTTCCTCCTACGAGCAGTACTTC

d_gene: -
j_gene: TRBJ1-1
len: 13
v_gene: TRBV28
abundance: -
CDR3aa: CASSLGGGTEAFF
CDR3nt: TGTGCCAGCAGTTTGGGGGGGGGCACTGAAGCTTTCTTT

d_gene: -
j_gene: TRBJ2-1
len: 11
v_gene: TRBV5-8
abundance: -
CDR3aa: CASSLINEQFF
CDR3nt: TGTGCCAGCAGCCTAATCAATGAGCAGTTCTTC

d_gene: TRBD1
j_gene: TRBJ1-1
len: 14
v_gene: TRBV9
abundance: -
CDR3aa: CASTLGGGETEAFF
CDR3nt: TGTGCCAGCACCCTTGGAGGGGGCGAGACTGAAGCTTTCTTT

d_gene: -
j_gene: TRBJ2-1
len: 15
v_gene: TRBV5-4
abundance: -
CDR3aa: CASSLDSSSYNEQFF
CDR3nt: TGTGCCAGCAGCTTGGACTCTAGCTCCTACAATGAGCAGTTCTTC

d_gene: -
j_gene: TRBJ2-7
len: 14
v_gene: TRBV2
abundance: once
CDR3aa: CASSALGGVGEQYF
CDR3nt: TGTGCCAGCAGTGCTTTAGGGGGGGTTGGCGAGCAGTACTTC

d_gene: TRBD2
j_gene: TRBJ2-7
len: 14
v_gene: TRBV25-1
abundance: -
CDR3aa: CASSVLAGGYEQYF
CDR3nt: TGTGCCAGCAGTGTACTAGCGGGAGGGTACGAGCAGTACTTC

d_gene: -
j_gene: TRBJ2-3
len: 15
v_gene: TRBV27
abundance: -
CDR3aa: CASRTTGPSTDTQYF
CDR3nt: TGTGCCAGCAGAACAACAGGCCCTAGCACAGATACGCAGTATTTT

d_gene: TRBD1
j_gene: TRBJ2-5
len: 14
v_gene: TRBV10-3
abundance: -
CDR3aa: CAISEQGVGETQYF
CDR3nt: TGTGCCATCAGTGAGCAGGGGGTAGGGGAGACCCAGTACTTC

d_gene: TRBD2
j_gene: TRBJ2-1
len: 19
v_gene: TRBV19
abundance: once
CDR3aa: CASSTTGFLAGGPYNEQFF
CDR3nt: TGTGCCAGTAGTACGACAGGTTTTCTAGCGGGAGGGCCTTACAATGAGCAGTTCTTC

d_gene: TRBD1
j_gene: TRBJ1-3
len: 14
v_gene: TRBV5-1
abundance: -
CDR3aa: CASSVTGDGNTIYF
CDR3nt: TGCGCCAGCAGCGTGACAGGGGATGGAAACACCATATATTTT

d_gene: -
j_gene: TRBJ1-6
len: 15
v_gene: TRBV7-8
abundance: -
CDR3aa: CASSLLARVHSPLHF
CDR3nt: TGTGCCAGCAGCTTATTGGCCCGGGTTCATTCACCCCTCCACTTT

d_gene: -
j_gene: TRBJ1-1
len: 14
v_gene: TRBV7-8
abundance: -
CDR3aa: CASIPAGVNTEAFF
CDR3nt: TGTGCCAGCATCCCGGCCGGGGTTAACACTGAAGCTTTCTTT

d_gene: -
j_gene: TRBJ2-7
len: 13
v_gene: TRBV29-1
abundance: -
CDR3aa: CSARLQEAYEQYF
CDR3nt: TGCAGCGCACGGTTGCAGGAGGCCTACGAGCAGTACTTC

d_gene: TRBD1
j_gene: TRBJ1-1
len: 16
v_gene: TRBV9
abundance: -
CDR3aa: CASSPSDRVEYTEAFF
CDR3nt: TGTGCCAGCAGCCCCTCGGACAGGGTGGAATACACTGAAGCTTTCTTT

d_gene: -
j_gene: TRBJ1-1
len: 13
v_gene: TRBV7-3
abundance: -
CDR3aa: CASSLQGNTEAFF
CDR3nt: TGTGCCAGCAGCCTCCAGGGGAACACTGAAGCTTTCTTT

d_gene: -
j_gene: TRBJ2-1
len: 16
v_gene: TRBV18
abundance: -
CDR3aa: CASSPRTHVTYNEQFF
CDR3nt: TGTGCCAGCTCACCACGGACTCATGTTACCTACAATGAGCAGTTCTTC

d_gene: TRBD1
j_gene: TRBJ1-1
len: 17
v_gene: TRBV28
abundance: few
CDR3aa: CASSLIQGAPMNTEAFF
CDR3nt: TGTGCCAGCAGTTTAATTCAGGGGGCTCCAATGAACACTGAAGCTTTCTTT

d_gene: -
j_gene: TRBJ2-7
len: 15
v_gene: TRBV27
abundance: -
CDR3aa: CASSLLATPSYEQYF
CDR3nt: TGTGCCAGCAGTTTACTAGCGACTCCCTCCTACGAGCAGTACTTC

d_gene: TRBD1
j_gene: TRBJ1-2
len: 16
v_gene: TRBV2
abundance: -
CDR3aa: CASRLPGQGAIFGYTF
CDR3nt: TGTGCCAGCAGACTTCCGGGACAGGGGGCAATTTTTGGCTACACCTTC

d_gene: -
j_gene: TRBJ1-1
len: 14
v_gene: TRBV7-9
abundance: -
CDR3aa: CASSLGQGVTEAFF
CDR3nt: TGTGCCAGCAGCTTAGGCCAGGGTGTGACTGAAGCTTTCTTT

d_gene: TRBD1
j_gene: TRBJ1-1
len: 17
v_gene: TRBV6-1
abundance: -
CDR3aa: CASSEVGQGYLNTEAFF
CDR3nt: TGTGCCAGCAGTGAAGTGGGACAGGGATACCTGAACACTGAAGCTTTCTTT

d_gene: -
j_gene: TRBJ2-7
len: 12
v_gene: TRBV5-1
abundance: -
CDR3aa: CASSLDTGKQYF
CDR3nt: TGCGCCAGCAGCTTGGATACAGGGAAGCAGTACTTC

d_gene: TRBD1
j_gene: TRBJ1-2
len: 15
v_gene: TRBV29-1
abundance: -
CDR3aa: CSVRKNDRGRGGYTF
CDR3nt: TGCAGCGTTCGGAAGAATGACAGGGGGCGCGGCGGCTACACCTTC

d_gene: TRBD2
j_gene: TRBJ2-7
len: 14
v_gene: TRBV2
abundance: -
CDR3aa: CASSHSGTPREQYF
CDR3nt: TGTGCCAGCAGCCATAGCGGGACCCCTCGAGAGCAGTACTTC

d_gene: -
j_gene: TRBJ1-5
len: 15
v_gene: TRBV25-1
abundance: -
CDR3aa: CASSELDKFNQPQHF
CDR3nt: TGTGCCAGCAGTGAACTTGACAAGTTCAATCAGCCCCAGCATTTT

d_gene: -
j_gene: TRBJ2-1
len: 16
v_gene: TRBV7-3
abundance: -
CDR3aa: CASSYTSSAVGNEQFF
CDR3nt: TGTGCCAGCAGCTACACCTCTAGTGCCGTGGGCAATGAGCAGTTCTTC

d_gene: -
j_gene: TRBJ2-7
len: 15
v_gene: TRBV5-1
abundance: -
CDR3aa: CASSLALGKAYEQYF
CDR3nt: TGCGCCAGCAGCTTGGCCCTCGGGAAGGCCTACGAGCAGTACTTC

d_gene: -
j_gene: TRBJ2-3
len: 16
v_gene: TRBV9
abundance: -
CDR3aa: CASSVGANPSTDTQYF
CDR3nt: TGTGCCAGCAGCGTAGGTGCGAACCCTAGCACAGATACGCAGTATTTT

d_gene: -
j_gene: TRBJ2-7
len: 11
v_gene: TRBV20-1
abundance: -
CDR3aa: CSAAPSYEQYF
CDR3nt: TGCAGTGCAGCCCCGTCCTACGAGCAGTACTTC

d_gene: TRBD2
j_gene: TRBJ2-7
len: 16
v_gene: TRBV6-1
abundance: -
CDR3aa: CASSDNRLAGVYEQYF
CDR3nt: TGTGCCAGCAGTGACAATAGACTAGCGGGAGTTTACGAGCAGTACTTC